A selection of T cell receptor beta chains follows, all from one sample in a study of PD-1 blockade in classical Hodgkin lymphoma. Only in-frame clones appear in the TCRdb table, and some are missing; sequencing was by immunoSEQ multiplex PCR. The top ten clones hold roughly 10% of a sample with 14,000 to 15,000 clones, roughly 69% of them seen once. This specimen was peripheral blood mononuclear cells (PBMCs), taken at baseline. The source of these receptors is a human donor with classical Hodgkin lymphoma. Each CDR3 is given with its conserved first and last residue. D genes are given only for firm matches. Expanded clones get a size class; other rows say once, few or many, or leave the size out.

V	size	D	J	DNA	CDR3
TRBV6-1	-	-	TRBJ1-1	TGTGCCAGCAGTGACCCCGGGGCAGGCTGGAACACTGAAGCTTTCTTT	CASSDPGAGWNTEAFF
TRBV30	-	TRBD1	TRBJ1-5	TGTGCCTGGGGCCGAGGGACAGGTTCTAGTCAGCCCCAGCATTTT	CAWGRGTGSSQPQHF
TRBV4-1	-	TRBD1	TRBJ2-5	TGCGCCAGCAGCTCGACAGGGGTGGGAGAGACCCAGTACTTC	CASSSTGVGETQYF
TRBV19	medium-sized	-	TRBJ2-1	TGTGCCAGTAGTATTCCCAGTCATCGGCCGTCCTACAATGAGCAGTTCTTC	CASSIPSHRPSYNEQFF
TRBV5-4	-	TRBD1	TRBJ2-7	TGTGCCAGCAGCCGACCTGGAGAGGGGGCGGGCGAGCAGTACTTC	CASSRPGEGAGEQYF
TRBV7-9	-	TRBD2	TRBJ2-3	TGTGCCAGCAGCCCTAGTCCCGGGACTAGCGGCCTGGCAGATACGCAGTATTTT	CASSPSPGTSGLADTQYF
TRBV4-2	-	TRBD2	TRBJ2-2	TGTGCCAGCAGCCAAGGAGGGACTAGCGGGGCAACGAACACCGGGGAGCTGTTTTTT	CASSQGGTSGATNTGELFF
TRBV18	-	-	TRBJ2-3	TGTGCCAGCTCACCACTTTCCACAGATACGCAGTATTTT	CASSPLSTDTQYF
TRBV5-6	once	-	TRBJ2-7	TGTGCCAGCAGCTTGGAACCTGACATCTCCTACGAGCAGTACTTC	CASSLEPDISYEQYF
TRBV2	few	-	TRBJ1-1	TGTGCCAGCAGGGGCGAGAACACTGAAGCTTTCTTT	CASRGENTEAFF
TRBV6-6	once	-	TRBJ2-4	TGTGCCAGCAGCCATGCACCGGGACAAGGAAAAAACATTCAGTACTTC	CASSHAPGQGKNIQYF
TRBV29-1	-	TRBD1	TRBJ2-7	TGCAGCGTCCTCATGTGGTCCCGGGACAGGCTCATCTCCTACGAGCAGTACTTC	CSVLMWSRDRLISYEQYF
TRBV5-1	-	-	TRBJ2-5	TGCGCCAGCAGCTTGTACCAAGAGACCCAGTACTTC	CASSLYQETQYF
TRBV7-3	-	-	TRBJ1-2	TGTGCCAGCAGCCAGGACAGCTACTATGGCTACACCTTC	CASSQDSYYGYTF
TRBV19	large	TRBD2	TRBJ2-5	TGTGCCAGTAGACCGGGACTAGCGGGGGACCAAGAGACCCAGTACTTC	CASRPGLAGDQETQYF
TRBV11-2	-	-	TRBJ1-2	TGTGCCAGCAGCAGGGTTACGGTATTTGGCTACACCTTC	CASSRVTVFGYTF
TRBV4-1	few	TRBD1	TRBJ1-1	TGCGCCAGCAGCCAAGATGCCTACAGGGGAAACACTGAAGCTTTCTTT	CASSQDAYRGNTEAFF
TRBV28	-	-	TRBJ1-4	TGTGCCAGCAGTTTATCAGGGAGGACTAATGAAAAACTGTTTTTT	CASSLSGRTNEKLFF
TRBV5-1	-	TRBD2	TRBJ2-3	TGCGCCAGCAGCTTGGGGACTAGCGGGAGGGGTGCAGATACGCAGTATTTT	CASSLGTSGRGADTQYF
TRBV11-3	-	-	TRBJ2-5	TGTGCCAGCAGCCGGACTGCCCAAGAGACCCAGTACTTC	CASSRTAQETQYF
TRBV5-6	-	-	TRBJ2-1	TGTGCCAGCAGCCCCCTCCCCAACAATGAGCAGTTCTTC	CASSPLPNNEQFF
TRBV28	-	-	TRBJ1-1	TGTGCCAGCAGGGGCGATTGGAACACTGAAGCTTTCTTT	CASRGDWNTEAFF
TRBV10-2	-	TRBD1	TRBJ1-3	TGCGCCAGCAGCGCGGGACAGGGGGCTCTTTCTGGAAACACCATATATTTT	CASSAGQGALSGNTIYF
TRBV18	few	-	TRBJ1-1	TGTGCCAGTCAGCGGGGTAGGGGAGACACTGAAGCTTTCTTT	CASQRGRGDTEAFF
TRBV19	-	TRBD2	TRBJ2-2	TGTGCCATTAGCGGGAGGACCGGGGAGCTGTTTTTT	CAISGRTGELFF
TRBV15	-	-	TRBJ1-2	TGTGCCACCAGCAGACTGACTCATGGCGGCTATGGCTACACCTTC	CATSRLTHGGYGYTF
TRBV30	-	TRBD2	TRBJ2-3	TGTGCCTGGATCCTCAGGACTAGCGGGAGAACAGATACGCAGTATTTT	CAWILRTSGRTDTQYF
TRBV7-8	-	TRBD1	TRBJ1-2	TGTGCCAGCAGCTCCTCCGGGACAGGCCTCTATGGCTACACCTTC	CASSSSGTGLYGYTF
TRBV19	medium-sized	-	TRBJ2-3	TGTGCCAGTAGTATAGTCGGGCGCGGCCTCAGCACAGATACGCAGTATTTT	CASSIVGRGLSTDTQYF
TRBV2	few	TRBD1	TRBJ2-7	TGTGCCAGCCGCCCTGGGACAGGGGACTACGAGCAGTACTTC	CASRPGTGDYEQYF
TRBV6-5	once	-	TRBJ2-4	TGTGCCAGCCACCCCCGGTACCAAAACATTCAGTACTTC	CASHPRYQNIQYF